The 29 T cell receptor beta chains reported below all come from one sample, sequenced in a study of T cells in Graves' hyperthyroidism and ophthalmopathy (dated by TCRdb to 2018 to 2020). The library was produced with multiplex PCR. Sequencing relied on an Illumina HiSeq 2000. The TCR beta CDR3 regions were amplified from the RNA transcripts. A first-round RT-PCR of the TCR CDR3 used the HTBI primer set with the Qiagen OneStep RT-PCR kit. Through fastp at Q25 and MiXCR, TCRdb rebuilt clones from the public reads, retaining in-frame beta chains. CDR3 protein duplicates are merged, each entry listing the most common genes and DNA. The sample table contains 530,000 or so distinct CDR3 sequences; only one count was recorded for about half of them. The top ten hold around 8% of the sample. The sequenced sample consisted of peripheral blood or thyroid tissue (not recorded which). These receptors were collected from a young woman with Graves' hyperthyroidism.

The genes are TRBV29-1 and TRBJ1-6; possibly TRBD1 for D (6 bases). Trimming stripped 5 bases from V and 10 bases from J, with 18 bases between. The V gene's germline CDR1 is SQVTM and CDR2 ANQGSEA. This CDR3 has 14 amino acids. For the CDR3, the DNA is TGCAGCGTTCAGCCACAGGGCTACGGATCACCCCTCCACTTT. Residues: CSVQPQGYGSPLHF.

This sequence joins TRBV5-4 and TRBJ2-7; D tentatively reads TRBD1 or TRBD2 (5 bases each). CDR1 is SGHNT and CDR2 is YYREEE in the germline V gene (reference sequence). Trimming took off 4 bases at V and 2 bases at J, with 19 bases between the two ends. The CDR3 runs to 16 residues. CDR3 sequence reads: CASSTGMGRDPYEQYF. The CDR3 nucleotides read TGTGCCAGCAGCACCGGGATGGGCAGGGACCCCTACGAGCAGTACTTC.

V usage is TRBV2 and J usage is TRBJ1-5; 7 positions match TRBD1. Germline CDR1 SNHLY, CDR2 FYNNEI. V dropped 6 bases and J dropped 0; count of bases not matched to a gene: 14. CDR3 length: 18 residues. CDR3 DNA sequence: TGTGCCAGCAGCCAGGGGGGGGCAGCTCGTTATAGCAATCAGCCCCAGCATTTT. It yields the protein CASSQGGAARYSNQPQHF.

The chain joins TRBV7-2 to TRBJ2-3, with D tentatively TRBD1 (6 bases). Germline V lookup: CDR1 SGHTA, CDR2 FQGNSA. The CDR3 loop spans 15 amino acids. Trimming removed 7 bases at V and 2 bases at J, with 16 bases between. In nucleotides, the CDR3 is TGTGCCAGCACGGACACAGGGCGTTCCACAGATACGCAGTATTTT. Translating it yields CASTDTGRSTDTQYF.

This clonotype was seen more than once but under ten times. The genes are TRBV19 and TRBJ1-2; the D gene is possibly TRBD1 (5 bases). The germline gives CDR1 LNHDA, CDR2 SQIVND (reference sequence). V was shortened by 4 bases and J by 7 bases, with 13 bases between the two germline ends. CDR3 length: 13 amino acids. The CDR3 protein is CASSTAAQGGYTF. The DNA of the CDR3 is TGTGCCAGTAGTACAGCGGCCCAGGGTGGCTACACCTTC.

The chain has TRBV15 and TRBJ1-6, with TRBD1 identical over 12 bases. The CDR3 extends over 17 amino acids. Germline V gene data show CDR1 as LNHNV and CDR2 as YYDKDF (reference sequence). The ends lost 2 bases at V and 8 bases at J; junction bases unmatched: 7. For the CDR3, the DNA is TGTGCCACCAGCAGAAAGGGGGGGACAGGGGGCCATTCACCCCTCCACTTT. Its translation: CATSRKGGTGGHSPLHF.

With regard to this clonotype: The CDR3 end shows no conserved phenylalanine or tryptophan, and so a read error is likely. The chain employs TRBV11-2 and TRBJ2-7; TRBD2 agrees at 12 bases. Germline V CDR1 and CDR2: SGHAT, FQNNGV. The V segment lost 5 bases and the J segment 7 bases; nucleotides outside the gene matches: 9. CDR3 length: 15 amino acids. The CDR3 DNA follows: TGTGCCAGCAGCCGACTAGCGGGAGTCTCCCGGGAGCAGTACCTC. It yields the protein CASSRLAGVSREQYL.

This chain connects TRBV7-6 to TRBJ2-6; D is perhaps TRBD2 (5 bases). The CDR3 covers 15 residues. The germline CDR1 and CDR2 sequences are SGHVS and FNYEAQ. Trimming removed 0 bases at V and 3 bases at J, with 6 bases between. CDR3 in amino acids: CASSLAAGGANVLTF. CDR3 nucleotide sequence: TGTGCCAGCAGCTTAGCCGCGGGTGGGGCCAACGTCCTGACTTTC.

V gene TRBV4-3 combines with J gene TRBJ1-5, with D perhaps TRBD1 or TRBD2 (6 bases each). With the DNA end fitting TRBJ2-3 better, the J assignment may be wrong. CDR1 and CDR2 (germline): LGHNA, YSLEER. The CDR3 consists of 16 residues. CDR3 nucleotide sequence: TGCGCCAGCAGCCAAGATAGGGGGGATGGCACAGATACGCAGTATTTT. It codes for CASSQDRGDGTDTQYF.

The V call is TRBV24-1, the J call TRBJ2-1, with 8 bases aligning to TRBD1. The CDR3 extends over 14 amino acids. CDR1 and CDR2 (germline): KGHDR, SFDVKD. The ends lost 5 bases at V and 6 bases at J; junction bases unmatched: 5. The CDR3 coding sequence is TGTGCCACCAGTGTCAAGGACAGGGTCAATGAGCAGTTCTTC. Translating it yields CATSVKDRVNEQFF.

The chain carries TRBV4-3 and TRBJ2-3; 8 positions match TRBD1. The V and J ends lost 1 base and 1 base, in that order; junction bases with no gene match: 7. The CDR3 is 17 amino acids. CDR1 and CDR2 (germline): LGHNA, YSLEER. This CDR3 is CASSQVRTGFRTDTQYF. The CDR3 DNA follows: TGCGCCAGCAGCCAAGTACGGACAGGGTTTCGCACAGATACGCAGTATTTT.

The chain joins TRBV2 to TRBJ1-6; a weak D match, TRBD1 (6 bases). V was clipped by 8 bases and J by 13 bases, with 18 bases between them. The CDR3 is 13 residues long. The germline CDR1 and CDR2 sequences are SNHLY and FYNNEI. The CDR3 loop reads CASGGQGGSPLHF. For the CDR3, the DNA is TGTGCCAGCGGGGGACAAGGGGGATCCCCCCTCCACTTT.

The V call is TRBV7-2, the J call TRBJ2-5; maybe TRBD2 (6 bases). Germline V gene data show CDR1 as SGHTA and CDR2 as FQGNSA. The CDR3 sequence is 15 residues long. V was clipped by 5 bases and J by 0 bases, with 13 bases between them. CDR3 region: CASSPLGTYQETQYF. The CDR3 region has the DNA TGTGCCAGCAGCCCACTGGGGACTTACCAAGAGACCCAGTACTTC. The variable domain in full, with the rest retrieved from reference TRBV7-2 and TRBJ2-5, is GAGVSQSPSNKVTEKGKDVELRCDPISGHTALYWYRQSLGQGLEFLIYFQGNSAPDKSGLPSDRFSAERTGGSVSTLTIQRTQQEDSAVYLCASSPLGTYQETQYFGPGTRLLVL.

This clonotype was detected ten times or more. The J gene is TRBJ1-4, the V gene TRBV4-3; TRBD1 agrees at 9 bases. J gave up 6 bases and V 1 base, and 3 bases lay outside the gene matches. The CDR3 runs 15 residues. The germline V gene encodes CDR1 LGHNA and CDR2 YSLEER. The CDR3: CASSQGTGDDEKLFF. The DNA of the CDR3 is TGCGCCAGCAGCCAAGGGACAGGGGATGATGAAAAACTGTTTTTT.

CDR3 protein: CATSFGPASGNTF. CDR3 coding DNA: TGTGCCACCAGCTTCGGGCCTGCCTCTGGAAACACCTTC. The V gene is TRBV15, the J gene TRBJ1-2, with unresolved D. The germline CDR1 and CDR2 sequences are LNHNV and YYDKDF (reference sequence). The CDR3 is 13 residues long. Trimming pared 5 bases from V and 12 bases from J, leaving 19 bases between.

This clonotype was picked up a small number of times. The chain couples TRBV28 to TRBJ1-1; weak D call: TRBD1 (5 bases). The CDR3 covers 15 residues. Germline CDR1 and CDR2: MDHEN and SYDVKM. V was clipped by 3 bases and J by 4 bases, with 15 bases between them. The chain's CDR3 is CASSFLGGATTEAFF. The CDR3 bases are TGTGCCAGCAGTTTTCTAGGAGGGGCCACCACTGAAGCTTTCTTT.

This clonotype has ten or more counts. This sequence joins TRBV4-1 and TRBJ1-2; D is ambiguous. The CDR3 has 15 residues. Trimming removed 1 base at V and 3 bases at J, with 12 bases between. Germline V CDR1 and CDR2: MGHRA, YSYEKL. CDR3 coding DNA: TGCGCCAGCAGCCAAGGGGCAGGCGGGGACTATGGCTACACCTTC. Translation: CASSQGAGGDYGYTF.

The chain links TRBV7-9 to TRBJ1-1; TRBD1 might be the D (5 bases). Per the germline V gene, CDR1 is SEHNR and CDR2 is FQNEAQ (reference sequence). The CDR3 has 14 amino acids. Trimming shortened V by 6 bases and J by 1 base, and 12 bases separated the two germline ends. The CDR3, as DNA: TGTGCCAGCAGTGACCCCGGGGGGAACACTGAAGCTTTCTTT. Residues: CASSDPGGNTEAFF. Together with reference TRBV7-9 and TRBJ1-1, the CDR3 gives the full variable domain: DTGVSQNPRHKITKRGQNVTFRCDPISEHNRLYWYRQTLGQGPEFLTYFQNEAQLEKSRLLSDRFSAERPKGSFSTLEIQRTEQGDSAMYLCASSDPGGNTEAFFGQGTRLTVV.

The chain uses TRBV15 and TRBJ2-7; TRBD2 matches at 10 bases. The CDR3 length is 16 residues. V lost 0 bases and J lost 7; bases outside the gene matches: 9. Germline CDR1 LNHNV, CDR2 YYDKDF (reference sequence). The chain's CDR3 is CATSREGSGRRWEQYF. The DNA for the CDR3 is TGTGCCACCAGCAGAGAGGGTAGCGGGAGGAGGTGGGAGCAGTACTTC.

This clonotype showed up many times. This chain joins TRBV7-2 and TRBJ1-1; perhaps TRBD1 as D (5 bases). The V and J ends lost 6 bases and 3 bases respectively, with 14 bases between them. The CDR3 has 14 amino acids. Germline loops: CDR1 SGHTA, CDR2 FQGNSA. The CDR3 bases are TGTGCCAGCAGAACAGGTCCGGGGGACACTGAAGCTTTCTTT. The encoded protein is CASRTGPGDTEAFF.

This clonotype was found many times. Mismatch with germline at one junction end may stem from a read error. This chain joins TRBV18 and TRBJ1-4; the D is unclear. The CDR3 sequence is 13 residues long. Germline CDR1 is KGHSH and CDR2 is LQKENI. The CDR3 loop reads CASSPQGRTKLVF. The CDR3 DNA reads TGTGCCAGCTCACCACAAGGACGGACCAAGTTAGTTTTT.

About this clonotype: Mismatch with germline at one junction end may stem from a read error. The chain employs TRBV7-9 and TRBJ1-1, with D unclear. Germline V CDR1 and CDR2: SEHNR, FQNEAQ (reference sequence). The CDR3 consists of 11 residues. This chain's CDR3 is CASSEEALAGF. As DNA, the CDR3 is TGTGCCAGCAGCGAGGAGGCACTAGCGGGATTT. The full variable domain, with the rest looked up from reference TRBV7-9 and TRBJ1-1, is DTGVSQNPRHKITKRGQNVTFRCDPISEHNRLYWYRQTLGQGPEFLTYFQNEAQLEKSRLLSDRFSAERPKGSFSTLEIQRTEQGDSAMYLCASSEEALAGFGQGTRLTVV.

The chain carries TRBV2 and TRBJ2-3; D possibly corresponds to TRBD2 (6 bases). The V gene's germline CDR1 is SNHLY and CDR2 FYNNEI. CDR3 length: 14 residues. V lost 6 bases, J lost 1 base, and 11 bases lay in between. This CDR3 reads CASRLRGGTDTQYF. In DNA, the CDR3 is TGTGCCAGCAGGTTACGCGGGGGCACAGATACGCAGTATTTT.

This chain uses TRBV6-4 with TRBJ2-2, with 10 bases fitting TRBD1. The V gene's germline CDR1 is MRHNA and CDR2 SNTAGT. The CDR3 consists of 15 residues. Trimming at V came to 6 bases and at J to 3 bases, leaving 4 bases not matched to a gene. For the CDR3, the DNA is TGTGCCAGCAGCACTGGGACAGGGGACACCGGGGAGCTGTTTTTT. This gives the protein CASSTGTGDTGELFF.

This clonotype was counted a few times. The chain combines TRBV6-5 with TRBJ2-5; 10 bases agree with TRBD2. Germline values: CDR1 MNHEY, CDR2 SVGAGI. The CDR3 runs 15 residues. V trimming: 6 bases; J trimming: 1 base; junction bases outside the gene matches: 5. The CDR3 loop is CASRELAGSQETQYF. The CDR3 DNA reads TGTGCCAGCAGGGAACTAGCGGGGTCCCAAGAGACCCAGTACTTC.

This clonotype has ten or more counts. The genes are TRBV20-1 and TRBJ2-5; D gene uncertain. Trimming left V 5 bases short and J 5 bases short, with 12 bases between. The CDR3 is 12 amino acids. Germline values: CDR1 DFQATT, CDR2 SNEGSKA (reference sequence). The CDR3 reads CSAPPGGETQYF. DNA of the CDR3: TGCAGTGCTCCTCCGGGCGGTGAGACCCAGTACTTC.

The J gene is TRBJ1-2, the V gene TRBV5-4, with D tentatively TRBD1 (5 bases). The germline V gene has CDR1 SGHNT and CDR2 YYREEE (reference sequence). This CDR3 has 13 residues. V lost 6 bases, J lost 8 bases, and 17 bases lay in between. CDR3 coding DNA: TGTGCCAGCAACCCCGGGGAGGGACGCGGCTACACCTTC. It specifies CASNPGEGRGYTF.

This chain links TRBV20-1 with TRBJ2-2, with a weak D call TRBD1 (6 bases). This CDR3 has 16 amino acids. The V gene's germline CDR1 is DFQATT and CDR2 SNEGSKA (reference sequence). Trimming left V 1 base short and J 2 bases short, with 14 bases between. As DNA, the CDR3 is TGCAGTGCTAGAGCAAGGCAGGGGTATAACACCGGGGAGCTGTTTTTT. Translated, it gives CSARARQGYNTGELFF.

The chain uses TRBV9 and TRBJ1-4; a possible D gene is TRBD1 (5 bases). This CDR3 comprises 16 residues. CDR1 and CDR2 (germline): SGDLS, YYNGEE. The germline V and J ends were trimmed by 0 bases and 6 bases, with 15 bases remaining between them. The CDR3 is CASSVAPDGGDEKLFF. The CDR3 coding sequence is TGTGCCAGCAGCGTAGCACCGGACGGGGGAGATGAAAAACTGTTTTTT. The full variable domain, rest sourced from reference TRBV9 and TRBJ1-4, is DSGVTQTPKHLITATGQRVTLRCSPRSGDLSVYWYQQSLDQGLQFLIQYYNGEERAKGNILERFSAQQFPDLHSELNLSSLELGDSALYFCASSVAPDGGDEKLFFGSGTQLSVL.